A selection of T cell receptor beta chains follows, all from one sample in a study of long-term antiretroviral therapy in people with HIV. The repertoire was sequenced with immunoSEQ multiplex PCR; TCRdb's copy has only in-frame clones and lacks some. The repertoire includes under 20,000 clones, approximately 94% of them detected once, and 4.6% sits in the top ten. This material consisted of unsorted PBMCs, taken 6.4 years after starting antiretroviral therapy. These receptors all stem from a woman aged 45-65 years with HIV. The CDR3 runs from the conserved cysteine through the conserved F or W. A D gene is named only where the DNA matches it firmly. Some rows mark clone size as missing; the rest say once, few, many or name a class of expanded clone.

TRBV15	TRBD1	-	TRBJ2-2	TGTGCCACCAGCAGAGATTATTACAGGGGGCCGGGTGGGGAGCTGTTTTTT	CATSRDYYRGPGGELFF
TRBV5-5	TRBD2	-	TRBJ2-7	TGTGCCAGCAGCCCTATAGGCGGGAGCCGACACGAGCAGTACTTC	CASSPIGGSRHEQYF
TRBV5-1	-	-	TRBJ1-1	TGCGCCAGCAGCTTGCAATTAGGAACTGAAGCTTTCTTT	CASSLQLGTEAFF
TRBV2	-	once	TRBJ2-7	TGTGCCAGCAGATTGGGTAATGGAGGGGCCTACGAGCAGTACTTC	CASRLGNGGAYEQYF
TRBV15	TRBD1	-	TRBJ2-5	TGTGCCACCAGTTACACCGGGACAGGGGAAGAGACCCAGTACTTC	CATSYTGTGEETQYF
TRBV30	-	-	TRBJ2-1	TGTGCCTGGAGTGTAGCTAACTACAATGAGCAGTTCTTC	CAWSVANYNEQFF
TRBV6-1	TRBD2	-	TRBJ2-7	TGTGCCAGCAGTGAAACCCCCCGGGAGGGCGAGCAGTACTTC	CASSETPREGEQYF
TRBV2	-	-	TRBJ1-2	TGTGCCAGCAGGACCGGGACCGTCTATGGCTACACCTTC	CASRTGTVYGYTF
TRBV7-9	TRBD1	-	TRBJ2-7	TGTGCCAGCAGCCTTCGACAGGGGCAATACGAGCAGTACTTC	CASSLRQGQYEQYF
TRBV6-5	-	once	TRBJ1-5	TGTGCCAGCAGTTTCGTGGGAATAAATCAGCCCCAGCATTTT	CASSFVGINQPQHF
TRBV6-5	TRBD1	-	TRBJ1-2	TGTGCCAGCAGTTATCGACAGGGGGACTACACCTTC	CASSYRQGDYTF
TRBV5-1	-	-	TRBJ1-3	TGCGCCAGCAGCTTGGAAGGGGCGCAGGGAAACACCATATATTTT	CASSLEGAQGNTIYF
TRBV2	-	-	TRBJ1-1	TGTGCCAGCAGTGTATCTATTTCCGCTGAAGCTTTCTTT	CASSVSISAEAFF
TRBV9	-	once	TRBJ2-7	TGTGCCAGCAGCGACTTGGGGGGCGAGCAGTACTTC	CASSDLGGEQYF
TRBV5-5	-	-	TRBJ2-3	TGTGCCAGCAGCTTTCTTGGAGATACGCAGTATTTT	CASSFLGDTQYF
TRBV10-3	-	-	TRBJ2-3	TGTGCCATCAAAGACGGGGACACAGATACGCAGTATTTT	CAIKDGDTDTQYF
TRBV19	TRBD2	-	TRBJ2-3	TGTGCCAGTAGTTCCCGGGACTATTACACAGATACGCAGTATTTT	CASSSRDYYTDTQYF
TRBV19	-	-	TRBJ1-2	TGTGCCAGTAGTGTCCCGGACGGATCCTATGGCTACACCTTC	CASSVPDGSYGYTF
TRBV11-2	TRBD1	-	TRBJ2-4	TGTGCCAGCAGCTCCCCTTCTGACAGGGAGCTAGCCAAAAACATTCAGTACTTC	CASSSPSDRELAKNIQYF
TRBV7-9	TRBD2	-	TRBJ2-7	TGTGCCAGCAGTCCGAAAGAGGGGACTAGCGCCCGTCGCTCCTACGAGCAGTACTTC	CASSPKEGTSARRSYEQYF
TRBV5-1	-	-	TRBJ2-5	TGCGCCAGCAGCTGGATGCCCCGCCAAGAGACCCAGTACTTC	CASSWMPRQETQYF
TRBV25-1	-	-	TRBJ1-6	TGTGCCAGCACCAAAGGGGGGGAGAGGACACCCCTCCACTTT	CASTKGGERTPLHF
TRBV27	-	-	TRBJ1-3	TGTGCCAGCACCTCAGCGGGATTTGGAAACACCATATATTTT	CASTSAGFGNTIYF
TRBV7-6	-	-	TRBJ1-1	TGTGCCAGCAGCTCATTCCCTAACACTGAAGCTTTCTTT	CASSSFPNTEAFF
TRBV25-1	-	-	TRBJ2-5	TGTGCCAGCAGTGATGTTTGGGGGAGGACAGAGACCCAGTACTTC	CASSDVWGRTETQYF
TRBV10-3	TRBD2	-	TRBJ2-3	TGTGCCACCACCCGGGAGGTCACAGATACGCAGTATTTT	CATTREVTDTQYF
TRBV2	TRBD2	-	TRBJ2-1	TGTGCCAGCAGTGACGGCGGGAGGATCTACAATGAGCAGTTCTTC	CASSDGGRIYNEQFF
TRBV27	TRBD1	-	TRBJ1-5	TGTGCCAGCAGTACCCGGGACAGGGGACAGCCCCAGCATTTT	CASSTRDRGQPQHF
TRBV7-2	-	-	TRBJ1-5	TGTGCCAGCAGCCCCTCTCATGACTATCAGCCCCAGCATTTT	CASSPSHDYQPQHF
TRBV13	TRBD2	-	TRBJ2-1	TGTGCCAGCAGGAGAGCGGGAGAGCCCGACAATGAGCAGTTCTTC	CASRRAGEPDNEQFF
TRBV7-8	TRBD2	-	TRBJ2-1	TGTGCCAGCAGCCCCGGACTAGCGAACTACAATGAGCAGTTCTTC	CASSPGLANYNEQFF
TRBV28	TRBD1	-	TRBJ1-5	TGTGCCAGCAGTTTCGGGACAGTAAATCAGCCCCAGCATTTT	CASSFGTVNQPQHF
TRBV9	TRBD2	-	TRBJ2-5	TGTGCCAGCAGCGCCGCTAGCGGGAGAGGAGAGACCCAGTACTTC	CASSAASGRGETQYF
TRBV28	-	-	TRBJ2-7	TGTGCCAGCAGAGCCGGGACCTCCTACGAGCAGTACTTC	CASRAGTSYEQYF
TRBV21-1	-	-	TRBJ1-4	TGTGCCAGCAGCAAAGAGGGTGACAGCCTTAATGAAAAACTGTTTTTT	CASSKEGDSLNEKLFF
TRBV27	-	-	TRBJ2-2	TGTGCCAGCAGTTCGACGACCTTCGGGGAGCTGTTTTTT	CASSSTTFGELFF
TRBV5-1	-	once	TRBJ2-7	TGCGCCAGCAGTACCGGGACGGGGGCGGGAGAGCAGTACTTC	CASSTGTGAGEQYF
TRBV5-4	TRBD2	-	TRBJ2-7	TGTGCCAGCAGCCGGACTAGCGGGATTTTACTGGAGCAGTACTTC	CASSRTSGILLEQYF
TRBV5-1	-	-	TRBJ1-1	TGCGCCAGCAGCTTGGGCGACAGGAACACTGAAGCTTTCTTT	CASSLGDRNTEAFF
TRBV6-1	-	-	TRBJ2-7	TGTGCCAGCAGTGAAGGCGAGCAGTACTTC	CASSEGEQYF
TRBV5-8	-	-	TRBJ2-3	TGTGCCAGCAGCTCGGAGGGCAGGGCAACAGATACGCAGTATTTT	CASSSEGRATDTQYF
TRBV2	TRBD2	-	TRBJ2-3	TGTGCCAGCCCCTCCAGGACTAGCACCCACACAGATACGCAGTATTTT	CASPSRTSTHTDTQYF
TRBV5-1	-	-	TRBJ2-4	TGCGCCAGCAGTCTCGACAGTGTAGACATTCAGTACTTC	CASSLDSVDIQYF
TRBV28	TRBD1	-	TRBJ1-1	TGTGCCAGCAGTACTGGGGACAGACCCATGAACACTGAAGCTTTCTTT	CASSTGDRPMNTEAFF
TRBV6-5	-	-	TRBJ2-1	TGTGCCAGCAGTCGGGGACAAAGCTCCTACAATGAGCAGTTCTTC	CASSRGQSSYNEQFF
TRBV9	-	-	TRBJ2-2	TGTGCCAGCAGCGTAGCTCCAGCGACGAACACCGGGGAGCTGTTTTTT	CASSVAPATNTGELFF
TRBV5-4	-	once	TRBJ2-7	TGTGCCAGCAGCTTGATTGGGTACGAGCAGTACTTC	CASSLIGYEQYF
TRBV5-1	-	-	TRBJ2-3	TGCGCCAGCCGAGGGGGGGAGCTAGATACGCAGTATTTT	CASRGGELDTQYF
TRBV6-1	-	-	TRBJ1-2	TGTGCCAGCAGTGAAGCTGTGAGCTACTTCTATGGCTACACCTTC	CASSEAVSYFYGYTF
TRBV7-9	-	-	TRBJ1-5	TGTGCCAGCAGCCCAGAGGGGCCCTATAGCAATCAGCCCCAGCATTTT	CASSPEGPYSNQPQHF
TRBV19	-	-	TRBJ1-2	TGTGCCAGTAGAACAGGACGGTGGTATGGCTACACCTTC	CASRTGRWYGYTF
TRBV5-4	TRBD2	-	TRBJ2-7	TGTGCCAGCAGCTTGGGAACTAGCGTCCTCTACGAGCAGTACTTC	CASSLGTSVLYEQYF
TRBV6-5	-	few	TRBJ2-1	TGTGCCAGCAGTTACGTCGGTCCCAATGAGCAGTTCTTC	CASSYVGPNEQFF